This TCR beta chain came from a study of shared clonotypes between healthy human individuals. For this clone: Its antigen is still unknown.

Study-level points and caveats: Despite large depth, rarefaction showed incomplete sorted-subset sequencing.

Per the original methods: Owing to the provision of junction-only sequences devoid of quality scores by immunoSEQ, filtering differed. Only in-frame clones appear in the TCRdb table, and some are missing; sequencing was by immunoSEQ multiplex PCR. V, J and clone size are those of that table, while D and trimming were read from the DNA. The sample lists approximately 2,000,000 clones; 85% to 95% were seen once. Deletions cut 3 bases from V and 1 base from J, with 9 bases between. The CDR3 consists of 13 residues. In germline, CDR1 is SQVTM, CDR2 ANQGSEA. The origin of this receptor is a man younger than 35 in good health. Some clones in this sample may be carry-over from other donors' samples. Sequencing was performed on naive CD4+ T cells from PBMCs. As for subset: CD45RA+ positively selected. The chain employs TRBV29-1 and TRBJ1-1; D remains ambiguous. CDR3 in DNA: TGCAGCGTTGACAGCAGTCCGAACACTGAAGCTTTCTTT. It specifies CSVDSSPNTEAFF.